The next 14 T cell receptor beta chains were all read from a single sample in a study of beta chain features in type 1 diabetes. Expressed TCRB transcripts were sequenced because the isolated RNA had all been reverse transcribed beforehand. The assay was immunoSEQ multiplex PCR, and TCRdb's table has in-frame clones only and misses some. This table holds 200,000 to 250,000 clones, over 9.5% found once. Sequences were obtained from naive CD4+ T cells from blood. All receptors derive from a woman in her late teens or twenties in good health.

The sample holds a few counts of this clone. CDR3 DNA sequence: TGTGCCACCAGCAGATTGATTGGGGGCGGGTTTTCCGAGCAGTACTTC. It yields the protein CATSRLIGGGFSEQYF. V is TRBV15 and J is TRBJ2-7; D is perhaps TRBD1 (6 bases). The CDR3 is 16 residues long. CDR1 is LNHNV and CDR2 is YYDKDF in the germline V gene (reference sequence). The ends were cut back, 2 bases at V and 6 bases at J, with 20 bases in the middle. The whole variable domain, filled in from reference TRBV15 and TRBJ2-7, reads DAMVIQNPRYQVTQFGKPVTLSCSQTLNHNVMYWYQQKSSQAPKLLFHYYDKDFNNEADTPDNFQSRRPNTSFCFLDIRSPGLGDTAMYLCATSRLIGGGFSEQYFGPGTRLTVT.

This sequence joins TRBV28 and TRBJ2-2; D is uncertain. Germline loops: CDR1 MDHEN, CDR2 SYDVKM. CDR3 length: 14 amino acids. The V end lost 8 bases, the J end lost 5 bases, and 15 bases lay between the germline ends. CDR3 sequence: CASAGSLTTGELFF. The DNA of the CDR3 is TGTGCCAGCGCCGGGTCTCTAACGACCGGGGAGCTGTTTTTT.

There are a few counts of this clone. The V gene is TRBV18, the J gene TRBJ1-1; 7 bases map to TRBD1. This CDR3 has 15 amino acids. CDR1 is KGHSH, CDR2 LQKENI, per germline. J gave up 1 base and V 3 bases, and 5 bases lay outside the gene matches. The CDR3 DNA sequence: TGTGCCAGCTCACCCCTCGGGACAGCGAACACTGAAGCTTTCTTT. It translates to CASSPLGTANTEAFF.

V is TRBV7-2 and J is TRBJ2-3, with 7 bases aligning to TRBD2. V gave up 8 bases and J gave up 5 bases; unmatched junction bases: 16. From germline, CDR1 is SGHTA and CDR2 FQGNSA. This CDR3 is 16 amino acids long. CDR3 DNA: TGTGCCAGCGGGGCCTTGAGCGGGACCATAAAAGATACGCAGTATTTT. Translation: CASGALSGTIKDTQYF.

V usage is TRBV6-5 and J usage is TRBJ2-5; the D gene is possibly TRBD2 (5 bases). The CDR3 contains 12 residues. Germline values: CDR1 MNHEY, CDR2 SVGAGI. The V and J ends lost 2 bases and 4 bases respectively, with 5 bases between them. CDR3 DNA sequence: TGTGCCAGCAGTTACGGAGGAGAGACCCAGTACTTC. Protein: CASSYGGETQYF.

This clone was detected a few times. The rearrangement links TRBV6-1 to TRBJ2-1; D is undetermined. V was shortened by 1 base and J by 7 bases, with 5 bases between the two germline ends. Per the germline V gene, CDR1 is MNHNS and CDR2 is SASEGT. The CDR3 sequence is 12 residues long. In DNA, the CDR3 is TGTGCCAGCAGTGAAGTCCCGAATGAGCAGTTCTTC. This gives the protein CASSEVPNEQFF.

Here the CDR3 DNA reads TGCAGCGTTCGGGAGAGCCAAAACATTCAGTACTTC. It yields the protein CSVRESQNIQYF. The V and J genes are TRBV29-1 and TRBJ2-4; D might be TRBD2 (6 bases). From germline, CDR1 is SQVTM and CDR2 ANQGSEA. The CDR3 sequence is 12 residues long. The ends were cut back, 5 bases at V and 5 bases at J, with 10 bases in the middle.

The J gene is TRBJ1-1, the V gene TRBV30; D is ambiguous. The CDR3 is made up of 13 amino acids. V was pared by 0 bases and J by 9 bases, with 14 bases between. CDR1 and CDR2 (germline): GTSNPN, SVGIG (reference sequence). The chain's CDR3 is CAWSVGTPQKAFF. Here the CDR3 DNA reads TGTGCCTGGAGTGTCGGTACGCCCCAAAAAGCTTTCTTT.

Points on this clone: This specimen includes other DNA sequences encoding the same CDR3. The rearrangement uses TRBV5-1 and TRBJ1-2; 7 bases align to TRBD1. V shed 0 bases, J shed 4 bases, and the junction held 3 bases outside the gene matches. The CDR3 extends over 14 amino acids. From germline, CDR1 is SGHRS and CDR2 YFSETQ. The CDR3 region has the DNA TGCGCCAGCAGCTTGGATGGGACAGCCTATGGCTACACCTTC. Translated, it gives CASSLDGTAYGYTF.

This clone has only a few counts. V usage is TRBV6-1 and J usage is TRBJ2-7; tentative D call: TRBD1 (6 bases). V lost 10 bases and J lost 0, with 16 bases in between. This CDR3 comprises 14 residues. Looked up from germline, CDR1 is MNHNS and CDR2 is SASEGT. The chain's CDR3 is CAITEGVGSYEQYF. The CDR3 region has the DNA TGTGCCATTACCGAGGGGGTGGGCTCCTACGAGCAGTACTTC.

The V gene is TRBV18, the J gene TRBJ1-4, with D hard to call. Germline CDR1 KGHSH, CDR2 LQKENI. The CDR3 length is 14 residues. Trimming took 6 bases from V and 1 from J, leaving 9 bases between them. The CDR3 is CASSSVLTNEKLFF. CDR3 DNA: TGTGCCAGCTCGTCGGTCCTAACTAATGAAAAACTGTTTTTT.

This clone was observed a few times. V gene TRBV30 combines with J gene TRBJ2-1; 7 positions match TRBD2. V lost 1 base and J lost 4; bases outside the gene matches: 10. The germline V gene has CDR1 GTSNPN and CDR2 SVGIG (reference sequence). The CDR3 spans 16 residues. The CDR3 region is CAWSGSMRESYNEQFF. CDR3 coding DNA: TGTGCCTGGAGTGGCTCAATGCGGGAGAGTTACAATGAGCAGTTCTTC.

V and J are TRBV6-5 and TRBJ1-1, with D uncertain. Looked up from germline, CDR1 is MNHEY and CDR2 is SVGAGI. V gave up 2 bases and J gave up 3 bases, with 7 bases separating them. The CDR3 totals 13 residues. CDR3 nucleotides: TGTGCCAGCAGTTACGGTCAGGACACTGAAGCTTTCTTT. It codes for CASSYGQDTEAFF.

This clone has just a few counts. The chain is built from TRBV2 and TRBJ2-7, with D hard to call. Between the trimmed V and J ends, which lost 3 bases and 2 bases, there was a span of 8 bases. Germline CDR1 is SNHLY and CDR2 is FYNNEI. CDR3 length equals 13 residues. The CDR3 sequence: CASSEAAAYEQYF. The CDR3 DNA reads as TGTGCCAGCAGTGAGGCTGCCGCCTACGAGCAGTACTTC.